This T cell receptor (beta chain) comes out of a study of blood T cell repertoires in COVID-19. On the study more broadly: Whether acute or convalescent, the COVID-19 samples came from the United States, Italy and Spain. T cells, B-cell-depleted T cells, or PBMCs supplied cDNA or gDNA.

Per the authors' pipeline: Estimates of nucleated cell counts were drawn from the amplification of reference gene primers. Clones were sequenced by immunoSEQ multiplex PCR, and TCRdb holds only the in-frame ones, with some missing. For V, J and clone size, that table is used; D and trimming come from the DNA. The table shows 90,000 to 150,000 clones, with more than 80% occurring only once. Germline values: CDR1 MDHEN, CDR2 SYDVKM. The CDR3 is made up of 20 amino acids. Trimming removed 4 bases from V and 5 bases from J; junction bases left unmatched: 22. This sequence was found in a man aged 65-85 years with active or convalescent COVID-19. The chain combines TRBV28 with TRBJ1-4; 7 bases map to TRBD1. Sequencing was done on a sample of peripheral blood. CDR3 DNA: TGTGCCAGCAGTTCAGAACCCAACCTGGTGCAACAGGGGAGGAATGAAAAACTGTTTTTT. It yields the protein CASSSEPNLVQQGRNEKLFF.